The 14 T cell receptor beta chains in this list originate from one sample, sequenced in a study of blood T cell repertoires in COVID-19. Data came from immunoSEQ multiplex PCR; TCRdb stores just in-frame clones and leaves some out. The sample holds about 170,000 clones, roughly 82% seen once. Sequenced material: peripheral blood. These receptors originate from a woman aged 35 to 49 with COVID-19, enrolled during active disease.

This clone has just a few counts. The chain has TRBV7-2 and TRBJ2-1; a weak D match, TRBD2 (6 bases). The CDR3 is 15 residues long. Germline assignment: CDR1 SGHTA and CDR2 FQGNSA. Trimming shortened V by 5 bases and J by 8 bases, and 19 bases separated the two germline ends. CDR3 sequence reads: CASSVTGLRSDEQFF. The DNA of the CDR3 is TGTGCCAGCAGCGTCACGGGACTCCGATCTGATGAGCAGTTCTTC.

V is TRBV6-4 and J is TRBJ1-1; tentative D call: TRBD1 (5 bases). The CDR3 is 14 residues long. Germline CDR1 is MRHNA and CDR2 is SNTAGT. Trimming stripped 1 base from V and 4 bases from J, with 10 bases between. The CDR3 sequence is CASSDWAGSTEAFF. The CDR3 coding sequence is TGTGCCAGCAGTGACTGGGCAGGGTCCACTGAAGCTTTCTTT.

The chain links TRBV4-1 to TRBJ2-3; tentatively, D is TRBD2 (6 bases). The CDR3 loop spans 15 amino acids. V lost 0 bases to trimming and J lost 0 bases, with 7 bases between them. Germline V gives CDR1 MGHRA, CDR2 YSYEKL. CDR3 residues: CASSQDSGSTDTQYF. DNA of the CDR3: TGCGCCAGCAGCCAAGATAGCGGTAGCACAGATACGCAGTATTTT.

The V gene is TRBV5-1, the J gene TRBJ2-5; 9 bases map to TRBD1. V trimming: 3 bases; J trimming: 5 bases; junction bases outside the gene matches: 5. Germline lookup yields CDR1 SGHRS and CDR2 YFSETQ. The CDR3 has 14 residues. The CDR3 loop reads CASSYRGREETQYF. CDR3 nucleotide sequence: TGCGCCAGCAGCTACAGGGGGCGGGAGGAGACCCAGTACTTC.

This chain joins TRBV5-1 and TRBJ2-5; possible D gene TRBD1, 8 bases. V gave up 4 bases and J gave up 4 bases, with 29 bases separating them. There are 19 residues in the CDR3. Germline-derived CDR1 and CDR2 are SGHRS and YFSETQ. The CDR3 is CASSPQGGAGGTSLETQYF. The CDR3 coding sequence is TGCGCCAGCAGCCCCCAAGGGGGGGCAGGGGGCACGTCGCTAGAGACCCAGTACTTC.

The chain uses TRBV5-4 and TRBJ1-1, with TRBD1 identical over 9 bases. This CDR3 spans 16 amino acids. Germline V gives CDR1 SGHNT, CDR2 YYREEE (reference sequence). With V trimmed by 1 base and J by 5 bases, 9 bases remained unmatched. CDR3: CASSLFGQGFLTEAFF. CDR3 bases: TGTGCCAGCAGCTTGTTCGGACAGGGGTTTTTAACTGAAGCTTTCTTT.

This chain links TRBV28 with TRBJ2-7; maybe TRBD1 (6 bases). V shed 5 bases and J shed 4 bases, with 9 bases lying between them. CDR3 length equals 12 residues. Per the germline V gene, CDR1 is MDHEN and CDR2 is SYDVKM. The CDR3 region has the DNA TGTGCCAGCAGTCTGGGGGCGTACGAGCAGTACTTC. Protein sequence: CASSLGAYEQYF. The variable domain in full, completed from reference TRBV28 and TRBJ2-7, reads DVKVTQSSRYLVKRTGEKVFLECVQDMDHENMFWYRQDPGLGLRLIYFSYDVKMKEKGDIPEGYSVSREKKERFSLILESASTNQTSMYLCASSLGAYEQYFGPGTRLTVT.

CDR3 in amino acids: CASSRAGGQETQYF. As DNA, the CDR3 is TGTGCCAGCAGCCGCGCGGGGGGACAAGAGACCCAGTACTTC. J is TRBJ2-5 and V is TRBV11-2; 8 bases align to TRBD2. With V trimmed by 5 bases and J by 2 bases, 4 bases remained unmatched. There are 14 residues in the CDR3. The germline V gene encodes CDR1 SGHAT and CDR2 FQNNGV.

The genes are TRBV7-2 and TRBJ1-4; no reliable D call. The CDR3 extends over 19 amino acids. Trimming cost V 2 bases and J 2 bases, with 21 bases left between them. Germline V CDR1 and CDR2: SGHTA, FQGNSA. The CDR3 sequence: CASSLLRSFGRRTNEKLFF. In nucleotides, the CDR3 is TGTGCCAGCAGCTTACTTCGGTCTTTTGGTCGGAGGACTAATGAAAAACTGTTTTTT.

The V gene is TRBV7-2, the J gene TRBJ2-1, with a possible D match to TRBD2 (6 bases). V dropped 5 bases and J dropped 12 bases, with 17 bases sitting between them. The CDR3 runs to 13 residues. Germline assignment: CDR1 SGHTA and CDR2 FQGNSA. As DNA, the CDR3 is TGTGCCAGCAGCGTATTCCGGGGGACGGGGCAGTTCTTC. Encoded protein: CASSVFRGTGQFF.

The CDR3 region has the DNA TGTGCCAGCAGCTCCCCCCTAGCGAAACCCGGGGAGCTGTTTTTT. It translates to CASSSPLAKPGELFF. The chain couples TRBV11-2 to TRBJ2-2; TRBD2 is a possible D gene (6 bases). Germline values: CDR1 SGHAT, CDR2 FQNNGV. The CDR3 length is 15 residues. V was cut by 4 bases and J by 6 bases, with 15 bases left in between.

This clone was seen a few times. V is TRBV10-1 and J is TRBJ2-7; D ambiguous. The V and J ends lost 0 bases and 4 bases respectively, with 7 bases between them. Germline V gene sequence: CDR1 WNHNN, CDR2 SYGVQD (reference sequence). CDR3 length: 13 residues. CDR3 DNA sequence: TGCGCCAGCAGTGAGTCGAGTGTGTACGAGCAGTACTTC. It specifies CASSESSVYEQYF.

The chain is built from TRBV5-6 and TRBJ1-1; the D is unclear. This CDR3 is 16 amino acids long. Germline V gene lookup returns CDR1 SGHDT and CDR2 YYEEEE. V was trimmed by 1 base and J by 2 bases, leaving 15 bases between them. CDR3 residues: CASSLTVPRTNTEAFF. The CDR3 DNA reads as TGTGCCAGCAGCTTGACGGTCCCGAGAACTAACACTGAAGCTTTCTTT.

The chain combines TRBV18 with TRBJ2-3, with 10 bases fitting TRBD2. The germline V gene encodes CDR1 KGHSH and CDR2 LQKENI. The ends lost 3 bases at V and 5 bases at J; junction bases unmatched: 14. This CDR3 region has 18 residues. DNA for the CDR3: TGTGCCAGCTCACCCCTACCTGGGGCTAGCGGGAGTGGAGATACGCAGTATTTT. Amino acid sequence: CASSPLPGASGSGDTQYF.